Listed below are T cell receptor beta chains from one sample, sequenced in a study of T cell changes during pregnancy in multiple sclerosis. Clones were sequenced by immunoSEQ multiplex PCR, and TCRdb holds only the in-frame ones, with some missing. The sample contains 50,000 to 65,000 clones, about 93% of which appear only once. This sample comprised CD8+ T cells from peripheral blood mononuclear cells, obtained in the second trimester of pregnancy. Receptor source: a female donor with multiple sclerosis, enrolled in a pregnancy study. Both conserved end residues are part of each CDR3. D genes are given only for firm matches. Size tells how often a clone was seen (once, few, many) or the class of an expanded clone, and some rows leave it out.

clone size | J gene | V gene | D gene | CDR3 length | CDR3 DNA | CDR3 protein
NA | TRBJ2-5 | TRBV6-1 | NA | 11 | TGTGCCAGCACCGAGTTAGTGGCCCAGTACTTC | CASTELVAQYF
NA | TRBJ2-1 | TRBV9 | NA | 14 | TGTGCCAGCAGCGTCCGGGACATCCACAATGAGCAGTTCTTC | CASSVRDIHNEQFF
NA | TRBJ2-1 | TRBV29-1 | NA | 13 | TGCAGCGTTGCGGGAATCTCCTACAATGAGCAGTTCTTC | CSVAGISYNEQFF
NA | TRBJ2-3 | TRBV27 | TRBD1 | 17 | TGTGCCAGCAGTCCTGGACGACAGGGGGCTTTATCAGATACGCAGTATTTT | CASSPGRQGALSDTQYF
many | TRBJ2-5 | TRBV5-4 | NA | 15 | TGTGCCAGCAGCTTGTCCAGGGCGGTCCAAGAGACCCAGTACTTC | CASSLSRAVQETQYF
NA | TRBJ2-3 | TRBV5-4 | TRBD2 | 16 | TGTGCCAGCAGCTTACGTACGGGACCTAGCGGAGATACGCAGTATTTT | CASSLRTGPSGDTQYF
NA | TRBJ1-1 | TRBV27 | NA | 13 | TGTGCCAGCAGTCTTCGGGGGGGTTCTGAAGCTTTCTTT | CASSLRGGSEAFF
NA | TRBJ2-5 | TRBV29-1 | TRBD2 | 14 | TGCAGCATAGGGACTAGCGGGGATCAAGAGACCCAGTACTTC | CSIGTSGDQETQYF
NA | TRBJ1-2 | TRBV6-1 | NA | 14 | TGTGCCAGCAGTACCAGGGGCGCGGTCTATGGCTACACCTTC | CASSTRGAVYGYTF
NA | TRBJ2-2 | TRBV19 | NA | 14 | TGTGCCAGTATCCCCAGGGGAATTCACGGGGAGCTGTTTTTT | CASIPRGIHGELFF
NA | TRBJ2-7 | TRBV9 | TRBD1 | 14 | TGTGCCAGCAGCCCTCGGGACAGGGCCTACGAGCAGTACTTC | CASSPRDRAYEQYF